The 19 T cell receptor beta chains presented below share a single source sample, sequenced in a study of identical twins. TCRdb called the 5' RACE reads again in MiXCR, with one record for every CDR3 protein. The sample has about 100,000 distinct CDR3 sequences; 5.9% are singletons. Sequencing was carried out using memory T cells sorted from blood. All receptors come from a woman aged 45-65 years in good health.

This clonotype was counted many times. The rearrangement uses TRBV25-1 and TRBJ1-2; weak D call: TRBD1 (6 bases). The germline gives CDR1 MGHDK, CDR2 SYGVNS. This CDR3 has 13 residues. V lost 4 bases to trimming and J lost 4 bases, with 10 bases between them. The CDR3 nucleotides are TGTGCCAGCAGTGCTACAGGGCTCTATGGCTACACCTTC. Translation: CASSATGLYGYTF.

This clonotype was picked up many times. The CDR3 spells CSATLGPRGYTF. In DNA form, the CDR3 reads TGCAGTGCTACTCTAGGACCGAGAGGCTACACCTTC. This chain uses TRBV20-1 with TRBJ1-2; D remains unclear. The ends were cut back, 4 bases at V and 8 bases at J, with 14 bases in the middle. The CDR3 has 12 amino acids. The V gene's germline CDR1 is DFQATT and CDR2 SNEGSKA (reference sequence).

This clonotype has at least ten counts. The chain couples TRBV6-1 to TRBJ2-2, with D perhaps TRBD1 (5 bases). The V end was cut by 2 bases, the J end by 1 base, with 8 bases between. The CDR3 loop spans 15 amino acids. Germline V gives CDR1 MNHNS, CDR2 SASEGT. The CDR3 DNA is TGTGCCAGCAGTGAAAGACAGAGGAACACCGGGGAGCTGTTTTTT. It codes for CASSERQRNTGELFF.

This clonotype was seen many times. This rearrangement joins TRBV10-3 to TRBJ2-1, with no clear D. The CDR3 is 13 residues long. V lost 8 bases and J 7 bases, leaving 15 bases between the germline ends. Germline V CDR1 and CDR2: ENHRY, SYGVKD. As DNA, the CDR3 is TGTGCCATCGGGCTAGATCGCACAAATGAGCAGTTCTTC. This sequence encodes CAIGLDRTNEQFF.

The table lists this clonotype with many counts. This sequence joins TRBV3-1 and TRBJ2-2; D is tentatively TRBD1 or TRBD2 (5 bases each). The CDR3 extends over 15 amino acids. Trimming removed 5 bases at V and 3 bases at J, with 13 bases between. The germline CDR1 and CDR2 sequences are LGHDT and YNNKEL (reference sequence). The CDR3 DNA reads as TGTGCCAGCAGCTGGGGGATACTGGACACCGGGGAGCTGTTTTTT. Amino acids: CASSWGILDTGELFF.

The table lists this clonotype with many counts. This sequence joins TRBV9 and TRBJ2-7; 9 bases map to TRBD1. V gave up 4 bases and J gave up 4 bases; unmatched junction bases: 9. This CDR3 spans 15 amino acids. The germline CDR1 and CDR2 sequences are SGDLS and YYNGEE. CDR3 bases: TGTGCCAGCAGCATCGACGGGACAGGGCAGTACGAGCAGTACTTC. Its translation is CASSIDGTGQYEQYF.

This clonotype was seen repeatedly, ten times or more. This chain joins TRBV27 and TRBJ2-7; D is possibly TRBD2 (5 bases). V lost 5 bases, J lost 0 bases, and 11 bases lay in between. Germline V gene lookup returns CDR1 MNHEY and CDR2 SMNVEV (reference sequence). The CDR3 is 14 amino acids. CDR3 bases: TGTGCCAGCAGTCCAGTTGGGAGCTCCTACGAGCAGTACTTC. It is translated as CASSPVGSSYEQYF.

V and J are TRBV7-6 and TRBJ2-7; D is possibly TRBD1 or TRBD2 (5 bases each). Trimming took off 5 bases at V and 2 bases at J, with 10 bases between the two ends. CDR1 is SGHVS and CDR2 is FNYEAQ in the germline V gene. The CDR3 contains 13 residues. CDR3 DNA sequence: TGTGCCAGCAGCACCGGGGACCCCTACGAGCAGTACTTC. It yields the protein CASSTGDPYEQYF.

This clonotype was observed many times. The rearrangement links TRBV6-2 or TRBV6-3 to TRBJ2-5; D not certain. The V gene lost 7 bases and the J gene lost 3 bases, with 12 bases spanning the gap. CDR3 size: 13 residues. Germline V lookup: CDR1 MNHEY, CDR2 SVGEGT. The CDR3: CASKQSAEETQYF. CDR3 nucleotide sequence: TGTGCCAGCAAACAATCGGCCGAAGAGACCCAGTACTTC.

This clonotype came up a few times. The chain recombines TRBV5-1 with TRBJ2-7; D is unresolved. The CDR3 covers 14 residues. The germline V and J ends were trimmed by 1 base and 2 bases, with 10 bases remaining between them. Germline loops: CDR1 SGHRS, CDR2 YFSETQ. As DNA, the CDR3 is TGCGCCAGCAGCTTGAGTTCGGGTCCCTACGAGCAGTACTTC. Protein: CASSLSSGPYEQYF. The entire variable domain, with the rest obtained from reference TRBV5-1 and TRBJ2-7, is as follows: KAGVTQTPRYLIKTRGQQVTLSCSPISGHRSVSWYQQTPGQGLQFLFEYFSETQRNKGNFPGRFSGRQFSNSRSEMNVSTLELGDSALYLCASSLSSGPYEQYFGPGTRLTVT.

This clonotype was detected many times. V gene TRBV12-3 or TRBV12-4 combines with J gene TRBJ2-3; TRBD1 matches at 9 bases. The CDR3 spans 15 residues. The V segment lost 5 bases and the J segment 3 bases; nucleotides outside the gene matches: 6. CDR3 loop: CASSRGTGKTDTQYF. For the CDR3, the DNA is TGTGCCAGCAGTAGAGGGACAGGGAAAACAGATACGCAGTATTTT.

This clonotype came up many times. The chain employs TRBV7-9 and TRBJ1-1, with D maybe TRBD1 (5 bases). The CDR3 contains 13 residues. Trimming left V 2 bases short and J 4 bases short, with 8 bases between. Per germline, CDR1 SEHNR and CDR2 FQNEAQ (reference sequence). Here the CDR3 DNA reads TGTGCCAGCAGCTTATCTGGGGGCACTGAAGCTTTCTTT. It encodes CASSLSGGTEAFF.

Points on this clonotype: This clone may be a read error of a much larger clone one base away. V usage is TRBV29-1 and J usage is TRBJ1-1, with D unresolved. This CDR3 region has 10 residues. V was cut by 5 bases and J by 4 bases, with 5 bases left in between. Germline CDR1 is SQVTM and CDR2 is ANQGSEA. CDR3 nucleotide sequence: TGCAGCGTTCTCGCCACTGAAGCTTTCTTT. Translated: CSVLATEAFF. Using reference TRBV29-1 and TRBJ1-1 for the parts outside the CDR3, the full variable domain is SAVISQKPSRDICQRGTSLTIQCQVDSQVTMMFWYRQQPGQSLTLIATANQGSEATYESGFVIDKFPISRPNLTFSTLTVSNMSPEDSSIYLCSVLATEAFFGQGTRLTVV.

This clonotype was observed many times. The CDR3 here is CASSSFTGQPRQYF. The CDR3 DNA follows: TGTGCCAGCAGTTCCTTCACGGGACAGCCGAGGCAGTACTTC. The rearrangement uses TRBV6-5 and TRBJ2-7, with 7 bases aligning to TRBD1. After removal of 4 bases from V and 9 bases from J, the junction contained 12 bases not matched to a gene. Germline loops: CDR1 MNHEY, CDR2 SVGAGI. The CDR3 runs 14 residues.

This chain links TRBV30 with TRBJ1-1; D ambiguous. Looked up from germline, CDR1 is GTSNPN and CDR2 is SVGIG (reference sequence). The CDR3 is 13 residues long. Trimming shortened V by 1 base and J by 1 base, and 7 bases separated the two germline ends. In DNA form, the CDR3 reads TGTGCCTGGAGTGGGGCAGCGAACACTGAAGCTTTCTTT. This sequence encodes CAWSGAANTEAFF.

This clonotype was counted ten times or more. The chain uses TRBV14 and TRBJ2-2; D remains ambiguous. Trimming took 3 bases from V and 5 from J, leaving 4 bases between them. The germline V gene has CDR1 SGHDN and CDR2 FVKESK. The CDR3 length is 12 residues. In DNA form, the CDR3 reads TGTGCCAGCAGCCACTCGACCGGGGAGCTGTTTTTT. This translates into CASSHSTGELFF. Full variable domain (missing parts from reference TRBV14 and TRBJ2-2): EAGVTQFPSHSVIEKGQTVTLRCDPISGHDNLYWYRRVMGKEIKFLLHFVKESKQDESGMPNNRFLAERTGGTYSTLKVQPAELEDSGVYFCASSHSTGELFFGEGSRLTVL.

This clonotype was detected many times. The gene calls are TRBV20-1 and TRBJ1-2; no firm D call. The CDR3 is 12 residues long. Trimming removed 6 bases from V and 8 bases from J, with 16 bases in between. The germline V gene has CDR1 DFQATT and CDR2 SNEGSKA (reference sequence). The CDR3 nucleotides are TGCAGTGCGTCCCGAGGGAGTGGGGGCTACACCTTC. It encodes CSASRGSGGYTF.

This clonotype occurred many times. The CDR3 is CASRAYAVSYNEQFF. The DNA of the CDR3 is TGTGCCAGCAGGGCGTACGCTGTATCCTACAATGAGCAGTTCTTC. This chain connects TRBV2 to TRBJ2-1, with unresolved D. This CDR3 is 15 amino acids long. Trimming removed 6 bases at V and 1 base at J, with 13 bases between. Germline lookup yields CDR1 SNHLY and CDR2 FYNNEI. Full variable domain (rest looked up from reference TRBV2 and TRBJ2-1): EPEVTQTPSHQVTQMGQEVILRCVPISNHLYFYWYRQILGQKVEFLVSFYNNEISEKSEIFDDQFSVERPDGSNFTLKIRSTKLEDSAMYFCASRAYAVSYNEQFFGPGTRLTVL.

This clonotype was recorded many times. This chain uses TRBV29-1 with TRBJ1-6; D possibly corresponds to TRBD1 (5 bases). V lost 5 bases, J lost 9 bases, and 14 bases lay in between. Germline loops: CDR1 SQVTM, CDR2 ANQGSEA. CDR3 length: 13 amino acids. Here the CDR3 reads CSVHPGGASPLHF. The CDR3 bases are TGCAGCGTTCATCCCGGTGGGGCTTCACCCCTCCACTTT.